Sequencing of this TCR beta chain was carried out in a study of long-term antiretroviral therapy in people with HIV. The assay used was immunoSEQ (version v3.0), run at survey level. TCRdb's copy holds only in-frame clones and misses some; the assay was immunoSEQ multiplex PCR. The table lists about 34,000 clones, approximately 93% of them singletons. Germline CDR1 and CDR2: SGHRS and YFSETQ. This CDR3 region has 15 residues. Deletions cut 2 bases from V and 4 bases from J, with 14 bases between. Per individual, the PBMC samples numbered at least one pre-ART and at least two post-ART. The content of samples before DNA extraction was roughly 0.95-11 million cryopreserved PBMC.

The receptor's source is a woman in her forties or fifties with HIV. This chain joins TRBV5-1 and TRBJ2-3; the D gene could be TRBD1 or TRBD2 (5 bases each). The material sequenced was unsorted PBMCs, taken around 5.3 years after starting antiretroviral therapy. The CDR3 DNA reads as TGCGCCAGCAGCTTAGAGGGGTCCGAAGCAGATACGCAGTATTTT. Protein product: CASSLEGSEADTQYF.